This T cell receptor beta chain is from a study of blood T cells in healthy people across ages. Study-level findings and limits: Aged donors had fewer naive CD4+ cells and lower diversity than long-lived donors.

This clonotype was detected once. The antigen remains undetermined. A junction end diverges from the germline sequence, so it may reflect a read error. This CDR3 has 12 amino acids. Germline lookup yields CDR1 SGHTA and CDR2 FQGNSA. The use of a sample-barcoded 5' primer and a J-beta primer mix characterized a second PCR of roughly 6 to 11 cycles. TCRdb reanalysed the 5' RACE reads using MiXCR and keeps one entry per CDR3 protein. The table includes hundreds of thousands of distinct CDR3 sequences, about 59% detected once. The chain links TRBV7-2 to TRBJ2-4; a weak D match, TRBD2 (5 bases). TRBJ2-5 explains the end of the DNA better; the J call may be wrong. The sequenced sample was blood. The receptor's source is a man aged 25-45 years in good health. The CDR3 DNA reads as TGTGCCGGCAGCCCTCTTCGGGGGACCCAGTACTTC. The encoded protein is CAGSPLRGTQYF.